The 21 T cell receptor beta chains below all came from one sample that was sequenced in a study of cytomegalovirus exposure and HLA in healthy donors (dated by TCRdb to the late 2010s). Libraries were constructed by the immunoSEQ multiplex PCR assay. For the multiplex PCR, a mixture combining 60 forward primers for TCR Vbeta segments and 13 reverse primers for TCR Jbeta segments was used. TCRdb stores this immuneACCESS table with in-frame sequences only. Part of the clones is absent; in the studies checked, under half of the shortfall reflects unresolved V genes, and no reason is known for the rest. This sample holds around 130,000 clones; under 85% were observed only once. The top ten constitute 3.1% of the sample. The material sequenced was PBMCs. The receptors shown here come from a man aged 25 to 40 in good health and CMV-seronegative.

This sequence joins TRBV5-1 and TRBJ2-4, with D possibly matching TRBD2 (6 bases). The CDR3 totals 14 residues. Germline V gene sequence: CDR1 SGHRS, CDR2 YFSETQ. Trimming stripped 3 bases from V and 8 bases from J, with 15 bases between. This chain's CDR3 is CASSSKEGRDIQYF. The CDR3 nucleotides read TGCGCCAGCAGCTCGAAGGAGGGCCGCGACATTCAGTACTTC. The variable domain in full, with the rest retrieved from reference TRBV5-1 and TRBJ2-4, is KAGVTQTPRYLIKTRGQQVTLSCSPISGHRSVSWYQQTPGQGLQFLFEYFSETQRNKGNFPGRFSGRQFSNSRSEMNVSTLELGDSALYLCASSSKEGRDIQYFGAGTRLSVL.

The gene calls are TRBV4-3 and TRBJ1-3; D ambiguous. CDR3 length: 16 residues. With 4 bases removed from V and 0 bases from J, the gap between germline ends came to 13 bases. The germline V gene encodes CDR1 LGHNA and CDR2 YSLEER. The CDR3: CASSPWTGNSGNTIYF. CDR3 nucleotides: TGCGCCAGCAGCCCCTGGACGGGGAACTCTGGAAACACCATATATTTT.

The chain is built from TRBV28 and TRBJ2-7, with TRBD1 as a possible D gene (5 bases). The CDR3 is made up of 15 amino acids. The germline V gene has CDR1 MDHEN and CDR2 SYDVKM. V was trimmed by 5 bases and J by 0 bases, leaving 14 bases between them. CDR3 nucleotides: TGTGCCAGCAGTGCAAGGGGTGGAAGCTCCTACGAGCAGTACTTC. Translated, it gives CASSARGGSSYEQYF.

CDR3 sequence (DNA): TGTGCCAGCAGCGTAGTGCCAGCGGGAGGGCTAAATGAGCAGTTCTTC. Protein: CASSVVPAGGLNEQFF. The V and J genes are TRBV9 and TRBJ2-1, with TRBD2 identical over 10 bases. The CDR3 sequence is 16 residues long. Germline V CDR1 and CDR2: SGDLS, YYNGEE. V gave up 0 bases and J gave up 7 bases; unmatched junction bases: 7.

The V call is TRBV5-1, the J call TRBJ2-5; D may be TRBD2 (6 bases). The CDR3 runs to 14 residues. With 5 bases removed from V and 4 bases from J, the gap between germline ends came to 15 bases. From germline, CDR1 is SGHRS and CDR2 YFSETQ. The CDR3 spells CASRSGVARETQYF. CDR3 DNA: TGCGCCAGCAGGTCGGGGGTGGCTAGAGAGACCCAGTACTTC. The complete variable domain, with remaining parts taken from reference TRBV5-1 and TRBJ2-5, reads KAGVTQTPRYLIKTRGQQVTLSCSPISGHRSVSWYQQTPGQGLQFLFEYFSETQRNKGNFPGRFSGRQFSNSRSEMNVSTLELGDSALYLCASRSGVARETQYFGPGTRLLVL.

The rearrangement links TRBV30 to TRBJ1-5; D not certain. The ends were cut back, 1 base at V and 5 bases at J, with 12 bases in the middle. Looked up from germline, CDR1 is GTSNPN and CDR2 is SVGIG (reference sequence). The length of the CDR3 is 14 residues. CDR3 DNA: TGTGCCTGGAGTGATGGGCTCCCCCATCAGCCCCAGCATTTT. This encodes CAWSDGLPHQPQHF.

Written as DNA, the CDR3 is TGTGCCAGCAGCGCTACTAGCGGGAGCACAGATACGCAGTATTTT. Its translation is CASSATSGSTDTQYF. The gene calls are TRBV5-4 and TRBJ2-3; TRBD2 agrees at 9 bases. The J segment lost 0 bases and the V segment lost 4 bases, leaving 3 bases of the junction unmatched. Germline V lookup: CDR1 SGHNT, CDR2 YYREEE (reference sequence). The CDR3 consists of 15 residues.

This clone has a handful of counts. The V call is TRBV7-9, the J call TRBJ2-2; no clear D. The CDR3 has 16 residues. Germline CDR1 reads SEHNR; CDR2 reads FQNEAQ (reference sequence). V lost 3 bases and J lost 6, with 17 bases in between. CDR3 in DNA: TGTGCCAGCAGCTTCCTACCTGACCCCGGGTCCGGGGAGCTGTTTTTT. Protein sequence: CASSFLPDPGSGELFF.

The chain uses TRBV6-4 and TRBJ1-1, with a weak D call TRBD1 (5 bases). The CDR3 contains 12 residues. CDR1 is MRHNA, CDR2 SNTAGT, per germline. V was pared by 2 bases and J by 10 bases, with 11 bases between. CDR3 nucleotides: TGTGCCAGCAGTGACAACGAGCAGGGAGCTTTCTTT. It encodes CASSDNEQGAFF.

The sample holds a few counts of this clone. Because the CDR3 is missing its conserved closing phenylalanine or tryptophan, this is likely a read error. The DNA is left out, because the CDR3 cannot be placed on it with certainty; the CDR3 is given as TCRdb lists it. The rearrangement joins TRBV3-1 (or the pseudogene TRBV3-2) to TRBJ1-1; the tabulated D call, TRBD1, remains unverified against the DNA. Both ends counted, the CDR3 spans 9 residues. CDR1 and CDR2 from the germline V gene are LGHDT and YNNKEL (reference sequence). The CDR3 here is CASSRQVGN.

The chain links TRBV7-9 to TRBJ1-5; 10 nucleotides agree with TRBD1. In germline, CDR1 is SEHNR, CDR2 FQNEAQ (reference sequence). The CDR3 consists of 15 residues. V dropped 2 bases and J dropped 5; count of bases not matched to a gene: 3. The CDR3 region is CASSLSGTGDQPQHF. For the CDR3, the DNA is TGTGCCAGCAGCTTATCTGGGACAGGGGATCAGCCCCAGCATTTT.

This sequence joins TRBV20-1 and TRBJ2-3; D not resolved. Trimming pared 3 bases from V and 11 bases from J, leaving 12 bases between. CDR3 length: 11 amino acids. CDR1 and CDR2 from the germline V gene are DFQATT and SNEGSKA (reference sequence). The CDR3 protein is CSARESQEQYF. The CDR3 coding sequence is TGCAGTGCTAGGGAGAGCCAAGAGCAGTATTTT.

The V and J genes are TRBV5-1 and TRBJ2-1; D is possibly TRBD1 (6 bases). The CDR3 has 12 amino acids. Germline lookup yields CDR1 SGHRS and CDR2 YFSETQ. V lost 4 bases to trimming and J lost 9 bases, with 11 bases between them. The CDR3 DNA reads TGCGCCAGCAGCCTGGACAGACGTGAGCAGTTCTTC. Encoded protein: CASSLDRREQFF.

CDR3 DNA sequence: TGTGCCAGTCGCCGGACAGGGTCCTACGAGCAGTACTTC. It codes for CASRRTGSYEQYF. This chain connects TRBV6-1 to TRBJ2-7; 8 bases agree with TRBD1. This CDR3 region has 13 residues. Per the germline V gene, CDR1 is MNHNS and CDR2 is SASEGT. V dropped 9 bases and J dropped 1; count of bases not matched to a gene: 5.

This clone showed up just a few times. This chain connects TRBV5-1 to TRBJ2-1; possibly TRBD2 for D (5 bases). From germline, CDR1 is SGHRS and CDR2 YFSETQ. The CDR3 is 16 residues long. V lost 4 bases and J 1 base, leaving 15 bases between the germline ends. CDR3 nucleotide sequence: TGCGCCAGCAGCCCGCAGGCGGGCAGGTCCTACAATGAGCAGTTCTTC. It encodes CASSPQAGRSYNEQFF. The full variable domain, rest sourced from reference TRBV5-1 and TRBJ2-1, is KAGVTQTPRYLIKTRGQQVTLSCSPISGHRSVSWYQQTPGQGLQFLFEYFSETQRNKGNFPGRFSGRQFSNSRSEMNVSTLELGDSALYLCASSPQAGRSYNEQFFGPGTRLTVL.

The table lists this clone with a few counts. Other DNA sequences in the same sample also yield this CDR3. This chain connects TRBV5-1 to TRBJ1-6, with a possible D match to TRBD1 (5 bases). Germline V lookup: CDR1 SGHRS, CDR2 YFSETQ. The V gene lost 0 bases and the J gene lost 6 bases, with 7 bases spanning the gap. The CDR3 consists of 14 residues. The CDR3 coding sequence is TGCGCCAGCAGCTTGGGCGACAGTAATTCACCCCTCCACTTT. Amino acids: CASSLGDSNSPLHF.

The gene calls are TRBV2 and TRBJ1-1; TRBD1 is a possible D gene (5 bases). Germline CDR1 reads SNHLY; CDR2 reads FYNNEI. V dropped 6 bases and J dropped 4 bases, with 15 bases sitting between them. The CDR3 runs to 14 residues. The CDR3 sequence: CASRGEGRSTEAFF. CDR3 nucleotides: TGTGCCAGCAGGGGAGAGGGGAGGAGCACTGAAGCTTTCTTT.

The rearrangement links TRBV7-2 to TRBJ2-7; the D gene is possibly TRBD2 (6 bases). CDR1 SGHTA and CDR2 FQGNSA come from the germline V gene. V dropped 3 bases and J dropped 4 bases, with 13 bases sitting between them. This CDR3 is 14 amino acids long. The CDR3 region is CASSFGRTAYEQYF. CDR3 nucleotides: TGTGCCAGCAGCTTCGGGAGAACCGCTTACGAGCAGTACTTC.

The V gene is TRBV27, the J gene TRBJ2-7, with TRBD1 identical over 8 bases. The CDR3 is made up of 14 amino acids. Germline V gives CDR1 MNHEY, CDR2 SMNVEV (reference sequence). After removal of 7 bases from V and 2 bases from J, the junction contained 7 bases not matched to a gene. The CDR3 nucleotides read TGTGCCAGCAATAGACAGGGGATTCCCTACGAGCAGTACTTC. Amino acid sequence: CASNRQGIPYEQYF.

J is TRBJ1-2 and V is TRBV7-9, with D perhaps matching TRBD1 (6 bases). Germline values: CDR1 SEHNR, CDR2 FQNEAQ (reference sequence). The CDR3 sequence is 12 residues long. V lost 2 bases and J lost 7, with 8 bases in between. The CDR3 is CASSLKGVGYTF. The CDR3 DNA follows: TGTGCCAGCAGCTTAAAGGGGGTTGGCTACACCTTC.

CDR3 sequence (DNA): TGTGCCAGCAGCAGACGGACTAGCGGGCTTCCCATGGCCCAGTACTTC. Translated: CASSRRTSGLPMAQYF. The V call is TRBV7-2, the J call TRBJ2-5, with 11 bases identical to TRBD2. There are 16 residues in the CDR3. V lost 5 bases and J lost 9; bases outside the gene matches: 14. CDR1 and CDR2 (germline): SGHTA, FQGNSA.